This TCR beta chain was recovered during a study of OX40 agonist ivuxolimab in advanced cancers. Turning to the study itself: Across the patients, intravenous ivuxolimab was delivered every 2 weeks at 0.01 to 10 mg/kg.

Method: immunoSEQ multiplex PCR; TCRdb's copy keeps in-frame clones and lacks some. The sample includes some 41,000 clones, approximately 87% seen only once; the top ten take about a third. The CDR3 is 12 residues long. V shed 5 bases and J shed 7 bases, with 11 bases lying between them. In germline, CDR1 is MNHEY, CDR2 SVGAGI. The source is an adult with an advanced solid tumor such as melanoma, head and neck, liver or kidney cancer. The sequenced sample was CD4+ or CD8+ T cells sorted from blood, obtained in a trial of the OX40 agonist ivuxolimab. The V and J genes are TRBV6-5 and TRBJ2-5; D gene uncertain. The CDR3 loop is CASSEDTGTQYF. In nucleotides, the CDR3 is TGTGCCAGCAGTGAGGATACCGGGACCCAGTACTTC.